This entry features one T cell receptor beta chain sequence. Its antigen is currently unknown. The library was made from cDNA and included unique molecular identifiers. Each CDR3 protein is one row after TCRdb ran MiXCR on the PCR reads. This table holds approximately 690,000 distinct CDR3 sequences, 59% found once. Germline values: CDR1 LGHDT, CDR2 YNNKEL (reference sequence). This CDR3 region has 13 residues. Trimming took 3 bases from V and 4 from J, leaving 9 bases between them. The data were taken from a study of post-analysis software for immune sequencing data. Study-wide results and limits: Patients carried roughly five TRBV segments more frequently than controls did, and TRBV5-6, TRBV5-1 and TRBV20-1 were among them. Relative to controls, patients with multiple sclerosis showed significantly lower normalized Chao1 diversity.

Sequenced material: blood. This TCR was recovered from a girl aged 2-9 years with multiple sclerosis. The chain employs TRBV3-1 and TRBJ2-5; a weak D match, TRBD1 (5 bases). The CDR3 coding sequence is TGTGCCAGCAGCCAGCGACAGACAGAGACCCAGTACTTC. It encodes CASSQRQTETQYF.